This T cell receptor beta chain came from a study of Ad26.COV2.S vaccination and SARS-CoV-2 variants. Study overall: Once or twice, 56 days apart, Ad26.COV2.S was delivered intramuscularly.

As to this clone: What it recognizes is unknown.

Study conclusions and caveats: Greater spike-specific TCR breadth was seen in vaccine recipients than in placebo recipients. The breadth of spike-specific CD8+ and CD4+ T cell responses after vaccination was reportedly substantial.

The ends were cut back, 4 bases at V and 8 bases at J, with 9 bases in the middle. The CDR3 is 12 amino acids. The germline CDR1 and CDR2 sequences are MDHEN and SYDVKM. Profiling relied on immunoSEQ multiplex PCR, and the TCRdb table lists in-frame clones only, not all of them. The data contain roughly 400,000 clones, 90% of them seen just once; the ten biggest clones take up more than 3.5%. Treatment reported: around 19 received Ad26.COV2.S at low or high dose, single or two shots; 5 received placebo; per-sample allocation not given. Specimen acquisition occurred on day 63 following the initial vaccine or placebo injection. In Boston, an adult donor aged 18-55 years took part.

The chain recombines TRBV28 with TRBJ2-1; D not resolved. This TCR was recovered from a person aged 18-60 years who received the Ad26.COV2.S COVID-19 vaccine or a placebo. The sequencing used peripheral blood, collected in a trial of Ad26.COV2.S vaccine versus placebo. This chain's CDR3 is CASSSLRYEQFF. CDR3 nucleotide sequence: TGTGCCAGCAGTTCCCTCAGGTATGAGCAGTTCTTC.